Shown below are 18 T cell receptor beta chains from a single sample sequenced in a study of shared clonotypes between healthy human individuals. Only in-frame clones appear in the TCRdb table, and some are missing; sequencing was by immunoSEQ multiplex PCR. The data show some 1,100,000 clones, 70% to 80% seen once. The sequenced sample consisted of memory CD4+ T cells from PBMCs. The sample's subset: CD45RA-negative fraction. These receptors came from a man younger than 35 in good health. Some clones in this sample may be carry-over from other donors' samples.

A note on this clone: The identical CDR3 is also encoded by other nucleotide sequences in the sample. V and J are TRBV5-1 and TRBJ2-3; D remains ambiguous. Germline values: CDR1 SGHRS, CDR2 YFSETQ. The V end was cut by 0 bases, the J end by 1 base, with 6 bases between. CDR3 length: 14 amino acids. The CDR3 sequence is CASSLAGGTDTQYF. CDR3 bases: TGCGCCAGCAGCTTGGCTGGGGGCACAGATACGCAGTATTTT.

V usage is TRBV7-8 and J usage is TRBJ1-1; D possibly corresponds to TRBD1 (5 bases). Germline CDR1 is SGHVS and CDR2 is FQNEAQ. The V and J ends lost 2 bases and 4 bases respectively, with 8 bases between them. This CDR3 has 13 amino acids. For the CDR3, the DNA is TGTGCCAGCAGCTTACAGGGAGGCACTGAAGCTTTCTTT. Its translation is CASSLQGGTEAFF. The entire variable domain, with the rest obtained from reference TRBV7-8 and TRBJ1-1, is as follows: GAGVSQSPRYKVAKRGQDVALRCDPISGHVSLFWYQQALGQGPEFLTYFQNEAQLDKSGLPSDRFFAERPEGSVSTLKIQRTQQEDSAVYLCASSLQGGTEAFFGQGTRLTVV.

This clone appeared a single time. The genes are TRBV27 and TRBJ1-1; maybe TRBD1 (6 bases). This CDR3 contains 15 residues. Trimming cost V 3 bases and J 4 bases, with 15 bases left between them. Germline CDR1 MNHEY, CDR2 SMNVEV (reference sequence). Written as DNA, the CDR3 is TGTGCCAGCAGTTTTGGGGGGCCCCTGGGCACTGAAGCTTTCTTT. This gives the protein CASSFGGPLGTEAFF.

This sequence joins TRBV7-8 and TRBJ1-2, with D tentatively TRBD1 (5 bases). V lost 4 bases to trimming and J lost 8 bases, with 11 bases between them. CDR3 length equals 12 residues. In germline, CDR1 is SGHVS, CDR2 FQNEAQ. CDR3 coding DNA: TGTGCCAGCAGCTCCATAAGGGGCGGCTACACCTTC. As protein: CASSSIRGGYTF.

As regards this clone: Mismatch with germline at one junction end may stem from a read error. The chain recombines TRBV20-1 with TRBJ1-2; D ambiguous. Germline V gene sequence: CDR1 DFQATT, CDR2 SNEGSKA (reference sequence). The CDR3 sequence is 11 residues long. In nucleotides, the CDR3 is TGCAGTGCCTATAGCCCGCCTCCTATCCCCTTC. Its translation: CSAYSPPPIPF.

This clone came up once. The chain couples TRBV25-1 to TRBJ2-7; tentative D call: TRBD1 (6 bases). V was cut by 3 bases and J by 1 base, with 13 bases left in between. Germline CDR1 reads MGHDK; CDR2 reads SYGVNS. This CDR3 comprises 15 residues. CDR3 nucleotide sequence: TGTGCCAGCAGTGAGACCGGGACACCTTCCTACGAGCAGTACTTC. It codes for CASSETGTPSYEQYF.

The chain carries TRBV19 and TRBJ2-7, with a possible D match to TRBD2 (6 bases). V lost 1 base to trimming and J lost 4 bases, with 11 bases between them. Germline V gene sequence: CDR1 LNHDA, CDR2 SQIVND (reference sequence). The CDR3 sequence is 14 residues long. As DNA, the CDR3 is TGTGCCAGTAGTATAGCGGGAGCTCTGTACGAGCAGTACTTC. Protein sequence: CASSIAGALYEQYF.

This chain links TRBV14 with TRBJ2-5, with 8 bases identical to TRBD2. This CDR3 has 15 amino acids. CDR1 SGHDN and CDR2 FVKESK come from the germline V gene. Trimming at V came to 0 bases and at J to 4 bases, leaving 4 bases not matched to a gene. The CDR3 DNA is TGTGCCAGCAGCCAAGATGACGGGGGGGGAGAGACCCAGTACTTC. Translation gives CASSQDDGGGETQYF.

This chain uses TRBV27 with TRBJ2-2; D not resolved. CDR3 length: 14 amino acids. From germline, CDR1 is MNHEY and CDR2 SMNVEV (reference sequence). Deletions cut 4 bases from V and 4 bases from J, with 10 bases between. CDR3 loop: CASSSPRTTGELFF. The CDR3 DNA reads as TGTGCCAGCAGTTCTCCTCGTACCACCGGGGAGCTGTTTTTT.

This rearrangement joins TRBV6-1 to TRBJ1-1; TRBD1 agrees at 8 bases. Germline CDR1 reads MNHNS; CDR2 reads SASEGT. CDR3 length: 14 amino acids. After removal of 4 bases from V and 4 bases from J, the junction contained 5 bases not matched to a gene. The chain's CDR3 is CASSGTGLTTEAFF. As DNA, the CDR3 is TGTGCCAGCAGTGGGACAGGGTTGACCACTGAAGCTTTCTTT.

This clone has a handful of counts. The chain links TRBV28 to TRBJ1-5, with D maybe TRBD1 (6 bases). Per the germline V gene, CDR1 is MDHEN and CDR2 is SYDVKM. The CDR3 contains 15 residues. The ends were cut back, 6 bases at V and 7 bases at J, with 19 bases in the middle. This CDR3 is CASSPSGGGAQPQHF. CDR3 nucleotides: TGTGCCAGCAGCCCCTCAGGTGGGGGGGCCCAGCCCCAGCATTTT.

The chain employs TRBV6-5 and TRBJ2-3; D tentatively fits TRBD1 or TRBD2 (5 bases each). V dropped 8 bases and J dropped 0 bases, with 12 bases sitting between them. This CDR3 has 14 amino acids. Germline V gene lookup returns CDR1 MNHEY and CDR2 SVGAGI. CDR3 sequence: CASQRGGSTDTQYF. Here the CDR3 DNA reads TGTGCCAGCCAAAGGGGCGGGAGCACAGATACGCAGTATTTT.

The gene calls are TRBV4-3 and TRBJ2-1, with D tentatively TRBD1 or TRBD2 (6 bases each). Between the trimmed V and J ends, which lost 0 bases and 3 bases, there was a span of 15 bases. CDR1 LGHNA and CDR2 YSLEER come from the germline V gene. CDR3 size: 17 residues. Here the CDR3 reads CASSQEARGGLYNEQFF. CDR3 in DNA: TGCGCCAGCAGCCAAGAGGCCCGAGGGGGGCTCTACAATGAGCAGTTCTTC.

The gene calls are TRBV28 and TRBJ1-2; the match to TRBD1 covers 7 bases. The CDR3 runs 15 residues. CDR1 and CDR2 (germline): MDHEN, SYDVKM. V was clipped by 3 bases and J by 1 base; unmatched bases: 5. CDR3: CASSFPGGLNYGYTF. DNA for the CDR3: TGTGCCAGCAGTTTTCCAGGGGGTCTTAACTATGGCTACACCTTC.

Note on this clone: This same CDR3 is encoded by further DNA sequences in the sample. This chain joins TRBV18 and TRBJ1-1, with 8 positions matching TRBD1. Germline assignment: CDR1 KGHSH and CDR2 LQKENI. The CDR3 totals 14 residues. Germline trimming cut 3 bases from V and 0 bases from J; bases unmatched to any gene: 0. Here the CDR3 DNA reads TGTGCCAGCTCACCGGACAGGGTGAACACTGAAGCTTTCTTT. Translation gives CASSPDRVNTEAFF.

Turning to this clone: Germline is not matched at one junction end, which may reflect a read error. The chain has TRBV9 and TRBJ1-1, with no clear D. CDR1 SGDLS and CDR2 YYNGEE come from the germline V gene. The CDR3 has 12 amino acids. DNA for the CDR3: TGTGCCAGCAGCGCCTCCTTAAGCTTGCTCACCTTT. Its protein product is CASSASLSLLTF. Full variable domain (rest looked up from reference TRBV9 and TRBJ1-1): DSGVTQTPKHLITATGQRVTLRCSPRSGDLSVYWYQQSLDQGLQFLIQYYNGEERAKGNILERFSAQQFPDLHSELNLSSLELGDSALYFCASSASLSLLTFGQGTRLTVV.

The V gene is TRBV29-1, the J gene TRBJ1-1, with D tentatively TRBD1 (5 bases). The germline V gene encodes CDR1 SQVTM and CDR2 ANQGSEA. Trimming pared 7 bases from V and 1 base from J, leaving 13 bases between. This CDR3 contains 13 residues. The CDR3 sequence is CSETGPGNTEAFF. Here the CDR3 DNA reads TGCAGCGAGACGGGACCCGGGAACACTGAAGCTTTCTTT.

This clone appeared a single time. A much more abundant neighbour one base away suggests this may be a read error. The gene calls are TRBV7-9 and TRBJ2-7; TRBD1 agrees at 10 bases. V lost 3 bases, J lost 3 bases, and 2 bases stayed unmatched. Germline V CDR1 and CDR2: SEHNR, FQNEAQ (reference sequence). CDR3 size: 14 residues. CDR3 protein: CASSFGTGDYEQYF. The CDR3 DNA follows: TGTGCCAGCAGCTTCGGGACAGGGGACTACGAGCAGTACTTC.